The rows below give T cell receptor beta chains drawn from one sample of a study of T-cell memory formation after mild COVID-19. TCRdb independently ran MiXCR on the 5' RACE reads; one entry per CDR3 protein. The table lists hundreds of thousands of distinct CDR3 sequences, 20% of them singletons, with roughly a fifth in the top ten. Sequences were obtained from PBMCs or a T cell subset sorted from them (not recorded which). These TCRs come from a young man who had mild COVID-19 (a few samples of this study predate the infection). Cell type and time point are not known. Each CDR3 is given with its conserved first and last residue. D genes are given only for firm matches. The size entry is marked missing in some rows and otherwise reads once, few, many or a size class.

J gene,V gene,D gene,clone size,CDR3 DNA,CDR3 protein
TRBJ2-3,TRBV7-9,-,-,TGTGCCAGCAGCTCCCTAGTCACAGATACGCAGTATTTT,CASSSLVTDTQYF
TRBJ2-4,TRBV4-1,-,-,TGCGCCAGCAGCCAAGAGGGGGGCCAAAACATTCAGTACTTC,CASSQEGGQNIQYF
TRBJ1-3,TRBV5-1,TRBD1,-,TGCGCCAGCAGCTTACAGGGGGATGGAAACACCATATATTTT,CASSLQGDGNTIYF
TRBJ2-3,TRBV27,TRBD2,-,TGTGCCAGCAGTTTGTTAAGGCCTAGCGGGGATACGCAGTATTTT,CASSLLRPSGDTQYF
TRBJ2-5,TRBV7-2,-,-,TGTGCCAGCAGCACCGAAGAGACCCAGTACTTC,CASSTEETQYF
TRBJ2-3,TRBV3-1,TRBD1,few,TGTGCCAGCAGACGGACAGGGACCCTCACAGATACGCAGTATTTT,CASRRTGTLTDTQYF
TRBJ2-1,TRBV6-5,-,few,TGTGCCAGCAGTTACTCATCCGGCGATGAGCAGTTCTTC,CASSYSSGDEQFF
TRBJ2-5,TRBV11-3,-,-,TGTGCCAGCAGCGCCGCGACCGGCCAGCGGGAGACCCAGTACTTC,CASSAATGQRETQYF
TRBJ1-4,TRBV5-1,-,-,TGCGCCAGCAGCTCCCGAGACACTAATGAAAAACTGTTTTTT,CASSSRDTNEKLFF
TRBJ1-2,TRBV28,-,few,TGTGCCAGCAGTTTATCATTCGAGGGTTCCTATGGCTACACCTTC,CASSLSFEGSYGYTF
TRBJ2-5,TRBV11-2,-,-,TGTGCCAGCAGCTCGATACGGGATCGTCAGACCCAGTACTTC,CASSSIRDRQTQYF
TRBJ1-2,TRBV6-1,TRBD1,-,TGTGCCAGCAGGACCGGACAGGCCGCTAACTATGGCTACACCTTC,CASRTGQAANYGYTF
TRBJ2-7,TRBV5-1,-,once,TGCGCCAGCGCACAGGGCCCGACCTACGAGCAGTACTTC,CASAQGPTYEQYF
TRBJ2-7,TRBV12-3/TRBV12-4,-,few,TGTGCCAGCAGTTCCCACCAGACAGCGACCTACGAGCAGTACTTC,CASSSHQTATYEQYF
TRBJ2-1,TRBV4-3,-,-,TGCGCCAGCAGCCAAGAAGACGTATTCCATGAGCAGTTCTTC,CASSQEDVFHEQFF
TRBJ1-5,TRBV5-6,-,-,TGTGCCAGCAGCTTCCTGTACGGCAATCAGCCCCAGCATTTT,CASSFLYGNQPQHF
TRBJ2-3,TRBV7-9,-,-,TGTGCCAGCGCAGTGTTGGGGGAAAGCACAGATACGCAGTATTTT,CASAVLGESTDTQYF
TRBJ1-2,TRBV13,-,-,TGTGCCAGCAGCGAGGAATTTCGTAACTATGGCTACACCTTC,CASSEEFRNYGYTF